This TCR beta chain was identified in a study of blood T cell repertoires in COVID-19. Per germline, CDR1 KGHDR and CDR2 SFDVKD. This CDR3 spans 15 amino acids. The V end lost 6 bases, the J end lost 5 bases, and 16 bases lay between the germline ends. Profiling relied on immunoSEQ multiplex PCR, and the TCRdb table lists in-frame clones only, not all of them. The sample holds 190,000 or so clones, approximately 86% seen once. The rearrangement links TRBV24-1 to TRBJ1-5, with D possibly matching TRBD1 (5 bases). The sequenced sample consisted of peripheral blood. The sequence was collected from a man aged 40-49 years with active or convalescent COVID-19. The CDR3 DNA reads TGTGCCACCAGTCATATACAGGCTCGGGATCAGCCCCAGCATTTT. This gives the protein CATSHIQARDQPQHF.